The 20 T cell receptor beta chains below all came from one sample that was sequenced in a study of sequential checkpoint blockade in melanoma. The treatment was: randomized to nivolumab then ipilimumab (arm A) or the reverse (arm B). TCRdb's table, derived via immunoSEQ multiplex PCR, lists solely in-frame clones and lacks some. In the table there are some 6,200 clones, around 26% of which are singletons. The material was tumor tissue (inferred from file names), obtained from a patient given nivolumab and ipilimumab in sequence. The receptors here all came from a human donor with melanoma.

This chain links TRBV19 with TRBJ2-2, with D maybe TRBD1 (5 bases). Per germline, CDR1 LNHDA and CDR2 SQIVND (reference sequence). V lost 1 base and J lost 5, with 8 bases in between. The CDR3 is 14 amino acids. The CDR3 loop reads CASSIGQQTGELFF. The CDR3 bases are TGTGCCAGTAGTATAGGACAGCAAACCGGGGAGCTGTTTTTT.

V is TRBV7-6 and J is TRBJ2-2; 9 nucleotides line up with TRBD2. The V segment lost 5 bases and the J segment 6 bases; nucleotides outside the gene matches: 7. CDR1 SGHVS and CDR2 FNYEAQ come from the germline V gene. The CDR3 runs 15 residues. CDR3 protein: CASSARGGTPGELFF. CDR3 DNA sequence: TGTGCCAGCAGCGCGCGGGGGGGCACACCCGGGGAGCTGTTTTTT.

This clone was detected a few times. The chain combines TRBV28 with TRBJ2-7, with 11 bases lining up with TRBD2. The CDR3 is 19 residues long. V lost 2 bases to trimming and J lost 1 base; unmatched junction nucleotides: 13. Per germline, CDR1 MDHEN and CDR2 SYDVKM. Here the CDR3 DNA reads TGTGCCAGCAGTTTAAAGGTAGCGGGGGGGATAAAGGCATCCTACGAGCAGTACTTC. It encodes CASSLKVAGGIKASYEQYF.

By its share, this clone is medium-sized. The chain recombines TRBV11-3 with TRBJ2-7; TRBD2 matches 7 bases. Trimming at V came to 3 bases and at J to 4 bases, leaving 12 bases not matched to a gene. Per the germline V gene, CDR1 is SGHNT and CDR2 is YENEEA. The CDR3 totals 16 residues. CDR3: CASSLPLRTSRYEQYF. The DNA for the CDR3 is TGTGCCAGCAGCTTGCCCCTTAGGACTAGTAGGTACGAGCAGTACTTC.

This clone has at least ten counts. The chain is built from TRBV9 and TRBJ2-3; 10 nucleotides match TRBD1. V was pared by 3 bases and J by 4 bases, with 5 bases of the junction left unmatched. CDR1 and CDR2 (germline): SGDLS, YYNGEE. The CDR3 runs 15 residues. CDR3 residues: CASSASGTGADTQYF. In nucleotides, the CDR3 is TGTGCCAGCAGCGCGTCCGGGACAGGGGCAGATACGCAGTATTTT.

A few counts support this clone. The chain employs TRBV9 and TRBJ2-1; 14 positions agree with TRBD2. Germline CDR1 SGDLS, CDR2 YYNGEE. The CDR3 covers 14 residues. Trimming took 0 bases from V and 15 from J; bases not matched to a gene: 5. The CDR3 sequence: CASSVEGTSGSPFF. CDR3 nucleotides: TGTGCCAGCAGCGTAGAAGGGACTAGCGGGAGCCCGTTCTTC.

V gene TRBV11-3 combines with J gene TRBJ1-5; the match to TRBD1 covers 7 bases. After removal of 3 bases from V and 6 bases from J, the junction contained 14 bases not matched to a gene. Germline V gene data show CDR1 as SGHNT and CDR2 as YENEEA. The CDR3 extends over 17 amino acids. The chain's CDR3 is CASSLASGRGIGQPQHF. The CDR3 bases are TGTGCCAGCAGCTTGGCTAGTGGCAGGGGGATAGGTCAGCCCCAGCATTTT.

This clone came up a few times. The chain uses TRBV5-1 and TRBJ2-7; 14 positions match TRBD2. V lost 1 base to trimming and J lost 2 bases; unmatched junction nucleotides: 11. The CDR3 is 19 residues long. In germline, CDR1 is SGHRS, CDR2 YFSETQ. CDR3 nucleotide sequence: TGCGCCAGCAGCTTGTTCTCCGGGACTAGCGGGGGCGAAACCTACGAGCAGTACTTC. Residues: CASSLFSGTSGGETYEQYF.

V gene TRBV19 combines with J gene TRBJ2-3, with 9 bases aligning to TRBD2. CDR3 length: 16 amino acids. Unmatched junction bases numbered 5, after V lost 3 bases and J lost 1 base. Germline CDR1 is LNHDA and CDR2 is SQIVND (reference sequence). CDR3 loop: CASSISPSGGTDTQYF. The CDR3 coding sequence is TGTGCCAGTAGTATCTCTCCTAGCGGGGGCACAGATACGCAGTATTTT.

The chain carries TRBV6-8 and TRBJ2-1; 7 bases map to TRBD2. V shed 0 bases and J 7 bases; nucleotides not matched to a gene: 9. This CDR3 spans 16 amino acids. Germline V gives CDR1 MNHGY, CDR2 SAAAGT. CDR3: CASSYSSLREKNEQFF. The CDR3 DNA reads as TGTGCCAGCAGTTACTCGAGTTTGCGGGAGAAGAATGAGCAGTTCTTC.

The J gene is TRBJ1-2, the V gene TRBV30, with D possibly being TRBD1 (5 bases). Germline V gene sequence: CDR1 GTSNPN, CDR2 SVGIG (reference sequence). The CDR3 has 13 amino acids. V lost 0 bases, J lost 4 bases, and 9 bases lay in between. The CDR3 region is CAWSVPGTYGYTF. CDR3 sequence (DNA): TGTGCCTGGAGTGTACCCGGGACCTATGGCTACACCTTC.

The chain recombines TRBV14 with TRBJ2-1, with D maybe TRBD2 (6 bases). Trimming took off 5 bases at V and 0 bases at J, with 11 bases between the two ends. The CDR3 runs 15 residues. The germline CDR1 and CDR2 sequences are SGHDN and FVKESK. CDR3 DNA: TGTGCCAGCAGCATTGGGGGGAGCTCCTACAATGAGCAGTTCTTC. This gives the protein CASSIGGSSYNEQFF.

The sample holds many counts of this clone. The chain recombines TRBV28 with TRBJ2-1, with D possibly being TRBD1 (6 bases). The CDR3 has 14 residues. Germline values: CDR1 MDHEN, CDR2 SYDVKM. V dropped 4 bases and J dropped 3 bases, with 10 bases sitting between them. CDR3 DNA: TGTGCCAGCAGTTCCAGGACAGTCTACAATGAGCAGTTCTTC. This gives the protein CASSSRTVYNEQFF. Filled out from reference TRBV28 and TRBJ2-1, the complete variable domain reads DVKVTQSSRYLVKRTGEKVFLECVQDMDHENMFWYRQDPGLGLRLIYFSYDVKMKEKGDIPEGYSVSREKKERFSLILESASTNQTSMYLCASSSRTVYNEQFFGPGTRLTVL.

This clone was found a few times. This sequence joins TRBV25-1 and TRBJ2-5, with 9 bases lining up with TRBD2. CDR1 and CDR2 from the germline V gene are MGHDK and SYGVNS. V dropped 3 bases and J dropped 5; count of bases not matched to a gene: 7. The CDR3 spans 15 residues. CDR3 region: CASSDPSGIGETQYF. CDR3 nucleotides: TGTGCCAGCAGTGACCCTAGCGGGATCGGGGAGACCCAGTACTTC.

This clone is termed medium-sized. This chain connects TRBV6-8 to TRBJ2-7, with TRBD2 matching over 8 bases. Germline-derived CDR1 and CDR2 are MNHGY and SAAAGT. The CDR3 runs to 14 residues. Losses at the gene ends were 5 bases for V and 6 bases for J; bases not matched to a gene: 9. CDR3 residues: CASSVAGHRREQYF. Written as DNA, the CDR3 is TGTGCCAGCAGTGTAGCGGGGCACCGTCGCGAGCAGTACTTC.

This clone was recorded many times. This chain's CDR3 is CASSLEGPGGYEQYF. As DNA, the CDR3 is TGTGCCAGCAGCTTGGAGGGTCCTGGAGGGTACGAGCAGTACTTC. The V and J genes are TRBV11-3 and TRBJ2-7; TRBD2 is a possible D gene (6 bases). This CDR3 comprises 15 residues. CDR1 is SGHNT and CDR2 is YENEEA in the germline V gene. V lost 3 bases to trimming and J lost 4 bases, with 16 bases between them. The whole variable domain, remainder taken from reference TRBV11-3 and TRBJ2-7, is EAGVVQSPRYKIIEKKQPVAFWCNPISGHNTLYWYLQNLGQGPELLIRYENEEAVDDSQLPKDRFSAERLKGVDSTLKIQPAELGDSAVYLCASSLEGPGGYEQYFGPGTRLTVT.

This chain's CDR3 is CASRRTTQNSYEQYF. Written as DNA, the CDR3 is TGCGCCAGCAGGAGAACTACTCAGAACTCCTACGAGCAGTACTTC. The genes are TRBV5-1 and TRBJ2-7; D unresolved. The CDR3 is 15 residues long. CDR1 is SGHRS, CDR2 YFSETQ, per germline. V lost 5 bases, J lost 0 bases, and 15 bases lay in between.

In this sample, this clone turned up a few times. The CDR3 DNA is TGTGCCAGCAGCTTGGGCCCCGGATCAACTAATGAAAAACTGTTTTTT. It encodes CASSLGPGSTNEKLFF. The chain joins TRBV7-6 to TRBJ1-4, with no clear D. Trimming removed 3 bases from V and 0 bases from J, with 11 bases in between. The CDR3 sequence is 16 residues long. Germline loops: CDR1 SGHVS, CDR2 FNYEAQ.

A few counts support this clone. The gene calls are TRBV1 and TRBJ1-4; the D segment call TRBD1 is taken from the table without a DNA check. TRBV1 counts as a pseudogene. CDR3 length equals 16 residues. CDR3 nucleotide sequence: TGCGCCAGCAGCCTGGGCCCGGGGACAGCTAATGAAAAACTGTTTTTT. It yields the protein CASSLGPGTANEKLFF.

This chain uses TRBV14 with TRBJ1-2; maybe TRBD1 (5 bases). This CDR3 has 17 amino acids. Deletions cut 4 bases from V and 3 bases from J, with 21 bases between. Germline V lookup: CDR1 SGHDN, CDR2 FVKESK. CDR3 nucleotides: TGTGCCAGCAGCCGGTCGGGGGGGGAGTCTGTCTACTATGGCTACACCTTC. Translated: CASSRSGGESVYYGYTF.